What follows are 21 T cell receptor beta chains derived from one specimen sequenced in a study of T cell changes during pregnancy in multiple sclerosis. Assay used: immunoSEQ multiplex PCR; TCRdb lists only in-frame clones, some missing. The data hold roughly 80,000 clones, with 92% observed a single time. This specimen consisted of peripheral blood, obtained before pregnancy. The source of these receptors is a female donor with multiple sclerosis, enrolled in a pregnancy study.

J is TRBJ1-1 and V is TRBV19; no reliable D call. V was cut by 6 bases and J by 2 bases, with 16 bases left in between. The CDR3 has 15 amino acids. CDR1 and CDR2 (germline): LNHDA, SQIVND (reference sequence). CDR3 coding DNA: TGTGCCAGTAGCCTTGGGCTCGGGGTCAACACTGAAGCTTTCTTT. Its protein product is CASSLGLGVNTEAFF.

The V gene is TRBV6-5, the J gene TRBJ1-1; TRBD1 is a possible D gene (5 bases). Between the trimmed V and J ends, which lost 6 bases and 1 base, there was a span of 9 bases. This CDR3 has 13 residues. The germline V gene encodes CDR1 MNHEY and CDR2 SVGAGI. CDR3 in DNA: TGTGCCAGCAGGGCGACAGAGAACACTGAAGCTTTCTTT. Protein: CASRATENTEAFF.

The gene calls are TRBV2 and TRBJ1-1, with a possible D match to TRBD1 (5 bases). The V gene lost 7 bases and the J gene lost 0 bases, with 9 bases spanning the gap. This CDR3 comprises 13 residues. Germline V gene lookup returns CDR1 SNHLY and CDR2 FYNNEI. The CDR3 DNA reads TGTGCCAGCAAGCCAGGGCTGAACACTGAAGCTTTCTTT. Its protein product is CASKPGLNTEAFF.

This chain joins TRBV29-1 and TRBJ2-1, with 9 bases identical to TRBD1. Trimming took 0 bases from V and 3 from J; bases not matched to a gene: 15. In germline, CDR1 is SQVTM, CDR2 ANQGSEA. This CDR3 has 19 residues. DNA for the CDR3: TGCAGCGTTGAAGATGAACCACGCGGGACAGGGACATTCTACAATGAGCAGTTCTTC. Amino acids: CSVEDEPRGTGTFYNEQFF.

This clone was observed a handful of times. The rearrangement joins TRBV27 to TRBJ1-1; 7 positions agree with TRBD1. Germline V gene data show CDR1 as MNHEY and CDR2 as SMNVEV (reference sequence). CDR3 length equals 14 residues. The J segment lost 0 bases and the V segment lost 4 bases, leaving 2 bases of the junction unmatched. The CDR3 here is CASSSDRVNTEAFF. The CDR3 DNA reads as TGTGCCAGCAGTTCAGACAGGGTGAACACTGAAGCTTTCTTT.

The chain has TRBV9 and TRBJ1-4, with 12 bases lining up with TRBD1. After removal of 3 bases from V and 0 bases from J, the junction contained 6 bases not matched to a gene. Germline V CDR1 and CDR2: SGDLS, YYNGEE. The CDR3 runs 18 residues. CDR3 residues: CASSGSGTGGTTNEKLFF. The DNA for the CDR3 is TGTGCCAGCAGCGGTTCCGGGACAGGGGGCACAACTAATGAAAAACTGTTTTTT.

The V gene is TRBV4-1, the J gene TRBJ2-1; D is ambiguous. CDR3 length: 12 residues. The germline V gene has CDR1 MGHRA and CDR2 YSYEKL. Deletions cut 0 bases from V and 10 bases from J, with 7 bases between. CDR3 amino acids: CASSQEAREQFF. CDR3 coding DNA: TGCGCCAGCAGCCAAGAGGCCCGAGAGCAGTTCTTC.

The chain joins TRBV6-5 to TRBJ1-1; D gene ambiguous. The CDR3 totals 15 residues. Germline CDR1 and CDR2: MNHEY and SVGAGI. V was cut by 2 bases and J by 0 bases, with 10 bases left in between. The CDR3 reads CASSYTPGMNTEAFF. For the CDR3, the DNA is TGTGCCAGCAGTTACACCCCAGGCATGAACACTGAAGCTTTCTTT.

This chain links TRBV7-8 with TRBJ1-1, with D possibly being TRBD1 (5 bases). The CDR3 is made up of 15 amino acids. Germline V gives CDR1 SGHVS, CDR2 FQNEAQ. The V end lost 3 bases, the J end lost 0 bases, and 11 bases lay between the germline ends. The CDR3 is CASSFPGFMNTEAFF. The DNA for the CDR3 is TGTGCCAGCAGCTTTCCAGGGTTCATGAACACTGAAGCTTTCTTT.

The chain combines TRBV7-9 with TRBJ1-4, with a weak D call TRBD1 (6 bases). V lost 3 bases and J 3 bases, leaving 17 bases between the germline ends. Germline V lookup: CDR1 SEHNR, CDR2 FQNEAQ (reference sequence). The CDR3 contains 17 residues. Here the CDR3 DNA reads TGTGCCAGCAGCTTGGGAAGCACGACAGGTTCTAATGAAAAACTGTTTTTT. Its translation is CASSLGSTTGSNEKLFF. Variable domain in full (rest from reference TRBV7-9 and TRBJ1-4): DTGVSQNPRHKITKRGQNVTFRCDPISEHNRLYWYRQTLGQGPEFLTYFQNEAQLEKSRLLSDRFSAERPKGSFSTLEIQRTEQGDSAMYLCASSLGSTTGSNEKLFFGSGTQLSVL.

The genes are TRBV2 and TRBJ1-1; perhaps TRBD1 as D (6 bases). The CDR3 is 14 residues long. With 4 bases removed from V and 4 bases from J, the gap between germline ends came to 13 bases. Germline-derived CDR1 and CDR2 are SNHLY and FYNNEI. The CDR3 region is CASSVTGWGTEAFF. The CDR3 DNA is TGTGCCAGCAGTGTCACAGGGTGGGGCACTGAAGCTTTCTTT.

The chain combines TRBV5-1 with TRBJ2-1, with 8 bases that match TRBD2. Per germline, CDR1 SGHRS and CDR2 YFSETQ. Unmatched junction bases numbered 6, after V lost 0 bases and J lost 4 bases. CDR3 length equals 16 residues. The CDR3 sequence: CASSLAVAGGYNEQFF. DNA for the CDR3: TGCGCCAGCAGCTTGGCCGTTGCGGGGGGATACAATGAGCAGTTCTTC.

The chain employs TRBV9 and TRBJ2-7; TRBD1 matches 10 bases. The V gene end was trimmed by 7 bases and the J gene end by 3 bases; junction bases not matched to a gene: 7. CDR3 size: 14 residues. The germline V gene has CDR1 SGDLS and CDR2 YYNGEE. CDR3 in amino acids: CASEPGQGLYEQYF. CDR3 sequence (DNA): TGTGCCAGCGAACCGGGACAGGGGCTCTACGAGCAGTACTTC.

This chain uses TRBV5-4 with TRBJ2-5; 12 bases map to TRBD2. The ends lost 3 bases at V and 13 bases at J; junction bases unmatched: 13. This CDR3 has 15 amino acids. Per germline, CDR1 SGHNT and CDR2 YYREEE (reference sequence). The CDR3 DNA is TGTGCCAGCAGCTCAACACTAGCGGGGGGTCGGAGATTGTACTTC. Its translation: CASSSTLAGGRRLYF.

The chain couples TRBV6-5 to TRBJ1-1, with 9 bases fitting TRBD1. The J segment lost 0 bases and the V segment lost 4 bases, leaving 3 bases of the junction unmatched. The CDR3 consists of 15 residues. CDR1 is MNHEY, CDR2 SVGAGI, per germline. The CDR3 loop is CASSWTGAVNTEAFF. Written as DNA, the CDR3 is TGTGCCAGCAGTTGGACAGGGGCTGTGAACACTGAAGCTTTCTTT.

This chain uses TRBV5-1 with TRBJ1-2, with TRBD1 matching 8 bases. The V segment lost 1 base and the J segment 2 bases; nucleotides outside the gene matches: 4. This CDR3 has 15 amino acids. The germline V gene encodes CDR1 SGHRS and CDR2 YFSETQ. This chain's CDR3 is CASSLSGGKNYGYTF. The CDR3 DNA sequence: TGCGCCAGCAGCTTGTCAGGGGGCAAAAACTATGGCTACACCTTC.

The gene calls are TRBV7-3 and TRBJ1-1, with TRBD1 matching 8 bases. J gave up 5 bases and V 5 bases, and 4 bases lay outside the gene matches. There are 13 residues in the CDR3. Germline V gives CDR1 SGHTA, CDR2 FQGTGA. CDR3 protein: CASSVQGGTEAFF. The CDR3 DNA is TGTGCCAGCAGCGTACAGGGGGGGACTGAAGCTTTCTTT. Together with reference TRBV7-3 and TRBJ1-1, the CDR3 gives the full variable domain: GAGVSQTPSNKVTEKGKYVELRCDPISGHTALYWYRQSLGQGPEFLIYFQGTGAADDSGLPNDRFFAVRPEGSVSTLKIQRTERGDSAVYLCASSVQGGTEAFFGQGTRLTVV.

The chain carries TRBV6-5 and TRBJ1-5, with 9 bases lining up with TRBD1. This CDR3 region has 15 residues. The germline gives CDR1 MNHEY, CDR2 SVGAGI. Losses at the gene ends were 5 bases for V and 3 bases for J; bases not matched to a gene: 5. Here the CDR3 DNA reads TGTGCCAGCAGTACTAACAGGGGGCTCAATCAGCCCCAGCATTTT. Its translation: CASSTNRGLNQPQHF.

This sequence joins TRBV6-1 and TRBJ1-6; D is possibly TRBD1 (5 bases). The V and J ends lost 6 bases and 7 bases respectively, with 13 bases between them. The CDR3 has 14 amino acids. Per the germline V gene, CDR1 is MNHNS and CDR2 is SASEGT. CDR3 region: CASSVDINNSPLHF. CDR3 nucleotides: TGTGCCAGCAGCGTGGACATTAACAATTCACCCCTCCACTTT.

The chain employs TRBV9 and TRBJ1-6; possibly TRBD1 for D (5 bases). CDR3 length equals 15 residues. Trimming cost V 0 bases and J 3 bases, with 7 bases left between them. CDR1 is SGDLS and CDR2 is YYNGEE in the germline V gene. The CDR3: CASSVVGDYNSPLHF. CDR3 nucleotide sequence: TGTGCCAGCAGCGTAGTAGGGGACTATAATTCACCCCTCCACTTT.

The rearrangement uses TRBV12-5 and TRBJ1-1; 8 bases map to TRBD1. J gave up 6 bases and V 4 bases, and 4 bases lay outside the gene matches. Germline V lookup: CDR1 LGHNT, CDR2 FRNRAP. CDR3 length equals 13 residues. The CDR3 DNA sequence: TGTGCTAGTGGTTCAACAGGGGGATCTGAAGCTTTCTTT. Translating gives CASGSTGGSEAFF.